The 3 T cell receptor beta chains below come from one sample, sequenced in a study of neurological immune-mediated disorders. MiXCR, run by TCRdb on the 5' RACE reads, gives a single entry per CDR3 protein. The table lists about 79,000 distinct CDR3 sequences, roughly 14% of them singletons. The specimen sequenced was PBMCs. Receptors originate from a woman aged 45-65 years in good health.

This clonotype was seen ten or more times. The chain has TRBV14 and TRBJ2-1; the D is unclear. CDR1 is SGHDN, CDR2 FVKESK, per germline. The CDR3 has 16 amino acids. The V end was cut by 3 bases, the J end by 4 bases, with 16 bases between. The CDR3 DNA sequence: TGTGCCAGCAGCCAGAACCGGGCCTCTCTTTACAATGAGCAGTTCTTC. It is translated as CASSQNRASLYNEQFF.

At least ten counts were recorded for this clonotype. The chain uses TRBV20-1 and TRBJ2-7; TRBD2 aligns across 7 bases. This CDR3 comprises 13 residues. The germline gives CDR1 DFQATT, CDR2 SNEGSKA (reference sequence). After removal of 6 bases from V and 3 bases from J, the junction contained 8 bases not matched to a gene. CDR3 DNA sequence: TGCAGTGCGCCGGGACTAAACTTCTACGAGCAGTACTTC. This encodes CSAPGLNFYEQYF.

Remarks on this clonotype: A much bigger clone sits one base away, suggesting this may be a read error. The gene calls are TRBV5-1 and TRBJ1-3; a possible D gene is TRBD1 (6 bases). Germline assignment: CDR1 SGHRS and CDR2 YFSETQ. The CDR3 contains 14 residues. The CDR3 reads CASSGGQSGNTRYF. CDR3 bases: TGCGCCAGCAGCGGAGGACAGTCGGGAAACACCAGATATTTT.